Listed below are T cell receptor beta chains from one sample, sequenced in a study of regulatory T cells in long-lasting Graves disease. TCRdb independently ran MiXCR on the multiplex PCR reads; one entry per CDR3 protein. This table has about 220,000 distinct CDR3 sequences, about 19% appearing once. The sample was also reused in another study, on T cells in Graves' hyperthyroidism and ophthalmopathy.

Sequencing was performed on peripheral blood mononuclear cells (PBMCs), taken at new diagnosis, from a patient treated with antithyroid drugs. Every receptor here comes from a woman aged 30 to 39 with Graves disease. The CDR3 runs from the conserved cysteine through the conserved F or W. D genes are given only for firm matches. A row's size may be missing; if present it is once, few, many or a size class.

d_gene,v_gene,abundance,len,j_gene,CDR3aa,CDR3nt
NA,TRBV9,many,13,TRBJ2-2,CASSVVGSGELFF,TGTGCCAGCAGCGTAGTAGGTTCCGGGGAGCTGTTTTTT
NA,TRBV5-1,many,15,TRBJ1-2,CASSLLGRTDYGYTF,TGCGCCAGCAGCTTGCTCGGAAGGACCGACTATGGCTACACCTTC
NA,TRBV28,many,13,TRBJ2-7,CASSWGSPYEQYF,TGTGCCAGCAGTTGGGGGTCCCCCTACGAGCAGTACTTC
NA,TRBV28,few,11,TRBJ1-1,CASSRSTEAFF,TGTGCCAGCAGCAGAAGCACTGAAGCTTTCTTT
NA,TRBV2,many,14,TRBJ2-3,CASSATGSRDTQYF,TGTGCCAGCAGTGCGACGGGGAGTAGGGATACGCAGTATTTT
NA,TRBV27,many,15,TRBJ1-2,CAGSPTFGGIYGYTF,TGTGCCGGCAGCCCCACGTTTGGGGGCATCTATGGCTACACCTTC
TRBD1,TRBV27,many,12,TRBJ2-7,CASSQRQGEQYF,TGTGCCAGCAGCCAAAGACAGGGCGAGCAGTACTTC
NA,TRBV6-1,many,14,TRBJ2-7,CASPSDTGFNEQYF,TGTGCCAGCCCTTCGGATACGGGGTTCAACGAGCAGTACTTC
TRBD1,TRBV27,NA,17,TRBJ2-7,CASSLETGTGKVYEQYF,TGTGCCAGCAGTTTAGAGACCGGGACAGGCAAAGTCTACGAGCAGTACTTC
NA,TRBV4-1,NA,13,TRBJ1-5,CASSPPGAQPQHF,TGCGCCAGCAGCCCTCCCGGGGCTCAGCCCCAGCATTTT
TRBD1,TRBV30,many,14,TRBJ2-5,CAWSGTGGGVTQYF,TGTGCCTGGAGTGGGACAGGAGGCGGAGTGACCCAGTACTTC
TRBD1,TRBV6-1,many,11,TRBJ1-2,CASTRGQGYTF,TGTGCCAGCACAAGGGGGCAGGGCTACACCTTC
TRBD1,TRBV6-2/TRBV6-3,NA,16,TRBJ2-7,CASSLGGQGAGYEQYF,TGTGCCAGCAGCCTCGGGGGACAGGGGGCAGGCTACGAGCAGTACTTC
NA,TRBV2,many,11,TRBJ2-1,CASSEASAQFF,TGTGCCAGCAGTGAGGCTAGCGCTCAGTTCTTC
NA,TRBV20-1,many,14,TRBJ1-6,CSATRPDYNSPLHF,TGCAGTGCCACCAGGCCCGACTATAATTCACCCCTCCACTTT
NA,TRBV5-5,NA,14,TRBJ1-5,CASSFHQSNQPQHF,TGTGCCAGCAGCTTCCACCAGAGCAATCAGCCCCAGCATTTT
NA,TRBV18,many,16,TRBJ2-4,CASSPPRGEAKNIQYF,TGTGCCAGCTCACCACCTCGAGGGGAGGCCAAAAACATTCAGTACTTC
TRBD2,TRBV18,few,18,TRBJ2-3,CASSPTSGGARGTDTQYF,TGTGCCAGCTCACCGACTAGCGGGGGGGCCCGTGGCACAGATACGCAGTATTTT
NA,TRBV5-1,many,13,TRBJ2-6,CASSSEGANVLTF,TGCGCCAGCAGCTCGGAGGGGGCCAACGTCCTGACTTTC
NA,TRBV5-5,NA,14,TRBJ1-6,CASSLPSGNSPLHF,TGTGCCAGCAGCTTGCCGTCTGGGAATTCACCCCTCCATTTT
NA,TRBV6-1,many,11,TRBJ2-5,CASEQQETQYF,TGTGCCAGCGAACAGCAAGAGACCCAGTACTTC
TRBD1,TRBV6-1,few,16,TRBJ1-1,CASSPIDRGGGVEAFF,TGTGCCAGCAGTCCCATCGACAGGGGGGGGGGGGTTGAAGCTTTCTTT
TRBD2,TRBV28,NA,20,TRBJ2-5,CASSLFSPLSGRAPGETQYF,TGTGCCAGCAGTCTCTTTTCCCCTCTTAGCGGGAGGGCCCCCGGGGAGACCCAGTACTTC
NA,TRBV5-1,NA,15,TRBJ2-5,CASSAQSGARETQYF,TGCGCCAGCAGCGCACAATCGGGGGCGCGAGAGACCCAGTACTTC
TRBD2,TRBV12-3/TRBV12-4,many,16,TRBJ2-3,CASGLAGSAGTDTQYF,TGTGCCAGCGGGCTAGCGGGGTCAGCAGGCACAGATACGCAGTATTTT